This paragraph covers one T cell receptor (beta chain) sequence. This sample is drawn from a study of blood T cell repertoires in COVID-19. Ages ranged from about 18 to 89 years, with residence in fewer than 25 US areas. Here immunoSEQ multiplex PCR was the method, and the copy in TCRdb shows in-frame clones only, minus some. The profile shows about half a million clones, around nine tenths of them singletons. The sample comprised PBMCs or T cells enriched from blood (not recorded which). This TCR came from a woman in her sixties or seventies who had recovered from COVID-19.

CDR3 loop: CASSLPLGGQDEQFF. The CDR3 DNA sequence: TGCGCCAGCAGCTTGCCTCTCGGGGGGCAGGATGAGCAGTTCTTC. The chain joins TRBV5-1 to TRBJ2-1, with D possibly TRBD2 on 7 matching bases. This CDR3 is 15 amino acids long. The germline V gene has CDR1 SGHRS and CDR2 YFSETQ. V lost 1 base, J lost 8 bases, and 16 bases lay in between.